The rows below give T cell receptor beta chains drawn from one sample of a study of blood T cell repertoires in COVID-19. Sequencing used immunoSEQ multiplex PCR; TCRdb keeps in-frame clones, though not all of them. Of about 160,000 clones listed, 70% to 90% are singletons. Input material: peripheral blood. The source of these receptors is a woman between 45 and 65 years old with COVID-19, enrolled during active disease. Each CDR3 is given with its conserved first and last residue. A D gene is named only where the DNA matches it firmly. Rows give clone size only sometimes, using once, few, many, or a class for an expanded clone.

.	TRBV5-4	TRBJ2-5	TRBD2	TGTGCCAGCAGCTTCCACGGGACTAGCTTTCAAGAGACCCAGTACTTC	CASSFHGTSFQETQYF
once	TRBV5-1	TRBJ2-7	TRBD1	TGCGCCAGCAGCTTGGAAGGCCCGGGACAGGGTTTAGGCGAGCAGTACTTC	CASSLEGPGQGLGEQYF
.	TRBV4-2	TRBJ1-1	.	TGTGCCAGCAGCCAAGATCGTTCAGGGCAGAACACTGAAGCTTTCTTT	CASSQDRSGQNTEAFF
.	TRBV18	TRBJ1-5	.	TGTGCCAGCTCACCTTCGGGGGGCACATTTGGACAGCCCCAGCATTTT	CASSPSGGTFGQPQHF
.	TRBV15	TRBJ2-7	TRBD1	TGTGCCACCAGCAGGGGAGGGACAGGGGGCGTCGAGCAGTACTTC	CATSRGGTGGVEQYF
few	TRBV20-1	TRBJ1-1	TRBD1	TGCAGTGCGCGGGACAGGGGATTGTCTTTCTTT	CSARDRGLSFF
.	TRBV18	TRBJ1-3	TRBD1	TGTGCCAGCTCACCGCCGGGACAGATGAAAGACACCATATATTTT	CASSPPGQMKDTIYF
.	TRBV4-1	TRBJ1-6	.	TGCGCCAGCAGCCAATCACAGGCGGAATATTCACCCCTCCACTTT	CASSQSQAEYSPLHF
.	TRBV5-1	TRBJ2-3	.	TGCGCCAGCAGCTTGGATACAGGGCGCACAGATACGCAGTATTTT	CASSLDTGRTDTQYF
few	TRBV13	TRBJ1-1	.	TGTGCCAGCAGCCCTGACAGCAACACTGAAGCTTTCTTT	CASSPDSNTEAFF
.	TRBV7-3	TRBJ2-5	TRBD2	TGTGCCAGCAGCTTAAGGGGAAATAGCGGGGAGGAGACCCAGTACTTC	CASSLRGNSGEETQYF
.	TRBV3-1/TRBV3-2	TRBJ2-5	TRBD2	TGTGCCAGCAGCCAACAAGCGGGGGGTAGTGAGACCCAGTACTTC	CASSQQAGGSETQYF
.	TRBV2	TRBJ1-5	.	TGTGCCAGCAGGGGTAGGGAGGGCGGCAATCAGCCCCAGCATTTT	CASRGREGGNQPQHF
.	TRBV12-3/TRBV12-4	TRBJ1-2	.	TGTGCCAGCAGTTTGGGCCGGTCTCGCGGCTACACCTTC	CASSLGRSRGYTF
.	TRBV28	TRBJ1-1	.	TGTGCCAGCAGTTTATGGGGAGACTCTGAAGCTTTCTTT	CASSLWGDSEAFF
.	TRBV28	TRBJ2-7	.	TGTGCCAGCAGTCCCCCCCTTGGCGGGGGCACCTACGAGCAGTACTTC	CASSPPLGGGTYEQYF
.	TRBV4-1	TRBJ2-2	.	TGCGCCAGCAGCGCGGGGCCGAACACCGGGGAGCTGTTTTTT	CASSAGPNTGELFF
.	TRBV3-1/TRBV3-2	TRBJ1-6	.	TGTGCCAGCAGCCAAGAGGTGACTCTCGGTTCACCCCTCCACTTT	CASSQEVTLGSPLHF
.	TRBV7-6	TRBJ1-5	TRBD1	TGTGCCAGCAGCTTAGACGAGGCAGGGGGGCAGCCCCAGCATTTT	CASSLDEAGGQPQHF
few	TRBV7-9	TRBJ1-2	.	TGTGCCAGCAGTACCTCCAGGGAAATCTCTGGCTACACCTTC	CASSTSREISGYTF
.	TRBV30	TRBJ1-1	TRBD1	TGTGCCTGGAGTGTAGGGGGCAACACTGAAGCTTTCTTT	CAWSVGGNTEAFF
.	TRBV11-2	TRBJ1-2	.	TGTGCCAGCAGCTTATCAGGAAACTATGGCTACACCTTC	CASSLSGNYGYTF
.	TRBV5-1	TRBJ2-3	.	TGCGCCAGCAGCCCCCAGGGAGGCACCGATACGCAGTATTTT	CASSPQGGTDTQYF
.	TRBV28	TRBJ1-5	.	TGTGCCAGCAGCTCGCGTAGTCTAAATCAGCCCCAGCATTTT	CASSSRSLNQPQHF